These 21 T cell receptor beta chains came from one sample sequenced in a study of shared clonotypes between healthy human individuals. Some clones are missing from TCRdb's copy, which holds only in-frame ones; the method was immunoSEQ multiplex PCR. Of about 980,000 clones in the sample, around 80% are singletons; the top ten hold approximately 1.5%. Sequencing used memory CD4+ T cells sorted from blood. Subset denoted: CD45RA-negative fraction. The receptors come from a man aged 18-30 years in good health.

This chain connects TRBV5-4 to TRBJ2-2; 11 nucleotides match TRBD1. CDR3 length equals 14 residues. Looked up from germline, CDR1 is SGHNT and CDR2 is YYREEE (reference sequence). V shed 7 bases and J 7 bases; nucleotides not matched to a gene: 6. As DNA, the CDR3 is TGTGCCAGCCGCCGGGACAGGGGGATCGGGGAGCTGTTTTTT. Its translation is CASRRDRGIGELFF.

V is TRBV30 and J is TRBJ2-5; D gene uncertain. V was cut by 4 bases and J by 1 base, with 10 bases left in between. The V gene's germline CDR1 is GTSNPN and CDR2 SVGIG (reference sequence). CDR3 size: 13 residues. CDR3 sequence: CAWKKAFQETQYF. DNA for the CDR3: TGTGCCTGGAAAAAAGCGTTCCAAGAGACCCAGTACTTC.

J is TRBJ2-3 and V is TRBV18; TRBD2 agrees at 9 bases. V shed 2 bases and J 2 bases; nucleotides not matched to a gene: 2. This CDR3 region has 15 residues. Per the germline V gene, CDR1 is KGHSH and CDR2 is LQKENI. CDR3 in DNA: TGTGCCAGCTCACCAGGACTAGCGTACACAGATACGCAGTATTTT. Encoded protein: CASSPGLAYTDTQYF.

The gene calls are TRBV5-1 and TRBJ1-1; no clear D gene. CDR3 length: 15 amino acids. Germline values: CDR1 SGHRS, CDR2 YFSETQ. Trimming left V 2 bases short and J 7 bases short, with 18 bases between. As DNA, the CDR3 is TGCGCCAGCAGCTTCCTGACACCAGTCCTGGATGAAGCTTTCTTT. This translates into CASSFLTPVLDEAFF.

The CDR3 spells CASSPGTGKNQPQHF. In DNA form, the CDR3 reads TGTGCCAGCAGTCCTGGGACAGGGAAAAATCAGCCCCAGCATTTT. The rearrangement uses TRBV28 and TRBJ1-5, with 9 nucleotides matching TRBD1. Germline assignment: CDR1 MDHEN and CDR2 SYDVKM. The CDR3 is 15 residues long. J was trimmed by 4 bases and V by 5 bases; bases with no gene match: 6.

Details on this clone: The junction shows a germline mismatch at one end, possibly a read error. The chain recombines TRBV7-7 with TRBJ2-1, with TRBD1 matching over 9 bases. Germline lookup yields CDR1 SSHAT and CDR2 FNYEAQ (reference sequence). The CDR3 spans 15 residues. The CDR3 loop reads CASSSGTGMNNEQFF. CDR3 nucleotides: TGTGCTAGCAGCTCCGGGACAGGGATGAACAATGAGCAGTTCTTC.

The J gene is TRBJ2-2, the V gene TRBV7-6; possible D gene TRBD1, 5 bases. Germline loops: CDR1 SGHVS, CDR2 FNYEAQ. CDR3 length: 15 residues. Trimming pared 2 bases from V and 1 base from J, leaving 8 bases between. CDR3 DNA sequence: TGTGCCAGCAGCTTATTGGGGCAGAACACCGGGGAGCTGTTTTTT. Protein product: CASSLLGQNTGELFF.

The V call is TRBV6-5, the J call TRBJ1-1; possibly TRBD1 for D (6 bases). Trimming took off 10 bases at V and 1 base at J, with 10 bases between the two ends. The CDR3 consists of 12 residues. CDR1 and CDR2 (germline): MNHEY, SVGAGI. CDR3 sequence (DNA): TGTGCCATCAGCAGGGGGAACACTGAAGCTTTCTTT. Translated, it gives CAISRGNTEAFF.

The rearrangement joins TRBV4-1 to TRBJ2-3, with 7 positions matching TRBD1. V was clipped by 2 bases and J by 0 bases; unmatched bases: 2. This CDR3 is built from 15 residues. The germline CDR1 and CDR2 sequences are MGHRA and YSYEKL. CDR3 coding DNA: TGCGCCAGCAGCCAAAGGACAGGAAGCACAGATACGCAGTATTTT. Translating it yields CASSQRTGSTDTQYF.

This clone showed up just once. The gene calls are TRBV10-3 and TRBJ2-1; TRBD2 agrees at 7 bases. With 3 bases clipped from V and 10 bases from J, the junction kept 6 bases outside the gene matches. The CDR3 spans 13 residues. CDR1 is ENHRY and CDR2 is SYGVKD in the germline V gene. The chain's CDR3 is CAISEREGSEQFF. CDR3 nucleotides: TGTGCCATCAGTGAAAGGGAGGGGAGCGAGCAGTTCTTC.

The sample holds one count of this clone. The same CDR3 is also encoded by other DNA sequences in this sample. V and J are TRBV14 and TRBJ2-5; D is uncertain. The J call is in doubt because the DNA end fits TRBJ2-7 better. CDR1 and CDR2 (germline): SGHDN, FVKESK. The CDR3 has 14 amino acids. Written as DNA, the CDR3 is TGTGCCAGCAGCCAAGAGACTGCCTCCTACGAGCAGTACTTC. Translated, it gives CASSQETASYEQYF.

The rearrangement links TRBV25-1 to TRBJ1-2, with a tentative D call TRBD1 (5 bases). CDR1 MGHDK and CDR2 SYGVNS come from the germline V gene. The V end was cut by 4 bases, the J end by 3 bases, with 15 bases between. This CDR3 has 15 amino acids. CDR3 amino acids: CASSGRGAFDYGYTF. The CDR3 coding sequence is TGTGCCAGCAGTGGTAGGGGAGCATTCGACTATGGCTACACCTTC.

The J gene is TRBJ2-7, the V gene TRBV9; TRBD2 matches at 7 bases. Germline V gene data show CDR1 as SGDLS and CDR2 as YYNGEE. The V gene end was trimmed by 0 bases and the J gene end by 1 base; junction bases not matched to a gene: 4. This CDR3 region has 15 residues. CDR3 loop: CASSVASGLSYEQYF. The CDR3 nucleotides read TGTGCCAGCAGCGTAGCTAGCGGACTTTCCTACGAGCAGTACTTC.

A note on this clone: Other DNA sequences in the same sample also yield this CDR3. This chain uses TRBV18 with TRBJ2-7; D unresolved. The V gene's germline CDR1 is KGHSH and CDR2 LQKENI. The CDR3 has 14 amino acids. V dropped 0 bases and J dropped 2 bases, with 8 bases sitting between them. The CDR3 coding sequence is TGTGCCAGCTCACCACCCGCGGCGACCTACGAGCAGTACTTC. Translating it yields CASSPPAATYEQYF.

This chain connects TRBV29-1 to TRBJ2-3; 7 nucleotides align to TRBD2. V shed 4 bases, J shed 1 base, and the junction held 5 bases outside the gene matches. CDR1 is SQVTM and CDR2 is ANQGSEA in the germline V gene. The CDR3 loop spans 14 amino acids. The CDR3 protein is CSVASSGGTDTQYF. The CDR3 DNA is TGCAGCGTTGCCTCTAGCGGAGGCACAGATACGCAGTATTTT.

The V gene is TRBV6-1, the J gene TRBJ2-7, with D uncertain. Germline V CDR1 and CDR2: MNHNS, SASEGT. This CDR3 comprises 13 residues. V was cut by 10 bases and J by 0 bases, with 13 bases left in between. The CDR3: CATLIRSSYEQYF. CDR3 nucleotide sequence: TGTGCCACCCTCATCCGCAGCTCCTACGAGCAGTACTTC.

The V call is TRBV27, the J call TRBJ2-7; 10 bases are shared with TRBD2. The germline V gene has CDR1 MNHEY and CDR2 SMNVEV (reference sequence). V shed 9 bases, J shed 2 bases, and the junction held 10 bases outside the gene matches. The CDR3 sequence is 15 residues long. CDR3 in DNA: TGTGCCAGTGGATTGTGGCTAGCGGGGGCCTACGAGCAGTACTTC. This encodes CASGLWLAGAYEQYF.

The chain carries TRBV27 and TRBJ2-7, with a weak D call TRBD1 (6 bases). CDR1 and CDR2 (germline): MNHEY, SMNVEV (reference sequence). This CDR3 has 14 amino acids. Trimming took off 2 bases at V and 3 bases at J, with 11 bases between the two ends. The CDR3 DNA sequence: TGTGCCAGCAGTTTAGCAGGGGACCGCTACGAGCAGTACTTC. This codes for CASSLAGDRYEQYF.

The J gene is TRBJ2-7, the V gene TRBV6-1; the match to TRBD1 covers 12 bases. V trimming: 4 bases; J trimming: 5 bases; junction bases outside the gene matches: 3. The CDR3 is 14 residues long. Germline V CDR1 and CDR2: MNHNS, SASEGT. The CDR3 coding sequence is TGTGCCAGCAGTGGGGGACAGGGGGCCGACGAGCAGTACTTC. Protein: CASSGGQGADEQYF.

This clone has just one count. The chain joins TRBV19 to TRBJ2-3; the D gene is possibly TRBD1 (5 bases). The CDR3 contains 17 residues. Looked up from germline, CDR1 is LNHDA and CDR2 is SQIVND (reference sequence). Deletions cut 2 bases from V and 0 bases from J, with 15 bases between. The CDR3, as DNA: TGTGCCAGTAGTATACGTGGAAGGGGCAGAAGCACAGATACGCAGTATTTT. Its translation: CASSIRGRGRSTDTQYF. The full variable domain, with the rest looked up from reference TRBV19 and TRBJ2-3, is DGGITQSPKYLFRKEGQNVTLSCEQNLNHDAMYWYRQDPGQGLRLIYYSQIVNDFQKGDIAEGYSVSREKKESFPLTVTSAQKNPTAFYLCASSIRGRGRSTDTQYFGPGTRLTVL.

The chain carries TRBV25-1 and TRBJ2-2; possibly TRBD2 for D (6 bases). With 8 bases removed from V and 3 bases from J, the gap between germline ends came to 19 bases. This CDR3 has 16 residues. The germline V gene encodes CDR1 MGHDK and CDR2 SYGVNS. CDR3 sequence reads: CASSALRGDYTGELFF. CDR3 DNA: TGTGCCAGCTCAGCATTACGCGGGGACTACACCGGGGAGCTGTTTTTT. The variable domain in full, completed from reference TRBV25-1 and TRBJ2-2, reads EADIYQTPRYLVIGTGKKITLECSQTMGHDKMYWYQQDPGMELHLIHYSYGVNSTEKGDLSSESTVSRIRTEHFPLTLESARPSHTSQYLCASSALRGDYTGELFFGEGSRLTVL.